The sequence of this T cell receptor (beta chain) was determined in a study of cytomegalovirus exposure and HLA in healthy donors. Looking at the study overall: As released early, the data held some 80 million unique TCRs from HLA-typed donors. Notes on the study in general: The study designated 150 to 200 TCR beta chains cytomegalovirus-associated. Links to common viral pathogens appeared, in a later analysis, for several of the most significant clusters.

This clone was seen only a few times. Its target is not known. The CDR3 is 14 residues long. Trimming took off 5 bases at V and 6 bases at J, with 14 bases between the two ends. The V gene's germline CDR1 is SNHLY and CDR2 FYNNEI. PCR involved 60 Vbeta and 13 Jbeta primers. TCRdb keeps only in-frame clones here, not all; method: immunoSEQ multiplex PCR. The data contain roughly 180,000 clones, roughly a tenth of them singletons. The V gene is TRBV2, the J gene TRBJ1-5, with D hard to call. What was sequenced was PBMCs. This sequence was found in a woman under 40 in good health and CMV-seropositive. CDR3 in DNA: TGTGCCAGCAGTCGCTCAGGTGGTAGTCAGCCCCAGCATTTT. It encodes CASSRSGGSQPQHF.